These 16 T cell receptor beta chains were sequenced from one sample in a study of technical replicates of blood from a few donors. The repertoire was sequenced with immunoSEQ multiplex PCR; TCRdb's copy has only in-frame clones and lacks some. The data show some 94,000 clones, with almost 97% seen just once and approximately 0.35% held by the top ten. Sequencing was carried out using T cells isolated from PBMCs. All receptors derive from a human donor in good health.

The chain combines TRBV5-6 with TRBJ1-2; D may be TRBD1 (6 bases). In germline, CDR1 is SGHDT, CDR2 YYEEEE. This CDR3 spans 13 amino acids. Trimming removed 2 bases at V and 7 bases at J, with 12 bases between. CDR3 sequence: CASSFWGQRGYTF. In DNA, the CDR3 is TGTGCCAGCAGCTTTTGGGGGCAACGTGGCTACACCTTC.

The CDR3 loop is CASSYDSSGNTIYF. The DNA of the CDR3 is TGTGCCAGCAGTTACGACAGCTCTGGAAACACCATATATTTT. The V and J genes are TRBV6-5 and TRBJ1-3; possible D gene TRBD1, 5 bases. V gave up 2 bases and J gave up 0 bases, with 5 bases separating them. The germline V gene encodes CDR1 MNHEY and CDR2 SVGAGI. This CDR3 is built from 14 residues.

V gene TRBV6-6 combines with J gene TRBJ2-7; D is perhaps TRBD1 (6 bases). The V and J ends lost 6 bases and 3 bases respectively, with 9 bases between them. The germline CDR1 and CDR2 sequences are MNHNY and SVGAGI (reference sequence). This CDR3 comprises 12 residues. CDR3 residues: CASSRDIYEQYF. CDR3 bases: TGTGCCAGCAGCCGGGACATCTACGAGCAGTACTTC.

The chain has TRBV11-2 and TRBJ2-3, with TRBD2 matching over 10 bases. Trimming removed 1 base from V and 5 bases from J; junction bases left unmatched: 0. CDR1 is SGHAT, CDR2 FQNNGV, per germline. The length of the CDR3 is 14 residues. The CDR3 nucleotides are TGTGCCAGCAGCTTAGGACTAGCGGGAGATACGCAGTATTTT. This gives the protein CASSLGLAGDTQYF.

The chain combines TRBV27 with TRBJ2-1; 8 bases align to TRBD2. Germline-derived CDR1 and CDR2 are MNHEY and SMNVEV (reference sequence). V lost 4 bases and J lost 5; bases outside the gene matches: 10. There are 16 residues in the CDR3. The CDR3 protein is CASSYTLAGGHNEQFF. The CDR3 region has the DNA TGTGCCAGCAGTTATACCCTAGCGGGCGGACACAATGAGCAGTTCTTC.

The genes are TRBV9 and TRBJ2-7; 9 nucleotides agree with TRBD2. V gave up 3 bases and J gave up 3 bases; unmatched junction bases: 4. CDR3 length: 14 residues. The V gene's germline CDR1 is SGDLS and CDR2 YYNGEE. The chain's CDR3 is CASSGLAVDYEQYF. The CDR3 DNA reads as TGTGCCAGCAGCGGACTAGCGGTAGACTACGAGCAGTACTTC.

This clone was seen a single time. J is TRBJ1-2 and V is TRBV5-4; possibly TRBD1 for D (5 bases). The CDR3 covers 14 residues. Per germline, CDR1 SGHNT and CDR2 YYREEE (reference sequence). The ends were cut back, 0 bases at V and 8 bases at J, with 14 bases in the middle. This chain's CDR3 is CASSLAGRDSGYTF. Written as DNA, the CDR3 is TGTGCCAGCAGCTTGGCAGGCAGGGACTCAGGCTACACCTTC.

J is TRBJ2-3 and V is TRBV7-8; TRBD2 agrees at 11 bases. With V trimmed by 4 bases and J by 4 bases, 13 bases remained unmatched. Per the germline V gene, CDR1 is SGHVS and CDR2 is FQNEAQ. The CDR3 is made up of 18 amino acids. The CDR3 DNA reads TGTGCCAGCAGCTCCCTAAGAGTAGCGGGAGGGGTGGCAGATACGCAGTATTTT. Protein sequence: CASSSLRVAGGVADTQYF.

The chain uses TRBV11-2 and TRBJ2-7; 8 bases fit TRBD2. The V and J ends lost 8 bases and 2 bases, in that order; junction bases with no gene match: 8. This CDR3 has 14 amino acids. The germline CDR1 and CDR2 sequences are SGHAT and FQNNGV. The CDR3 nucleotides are TGTGCCAGCTCCCTAGCGGGCTTAGCCTACGAGCAGTACTTC. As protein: CASSLAGLAYEQYF.

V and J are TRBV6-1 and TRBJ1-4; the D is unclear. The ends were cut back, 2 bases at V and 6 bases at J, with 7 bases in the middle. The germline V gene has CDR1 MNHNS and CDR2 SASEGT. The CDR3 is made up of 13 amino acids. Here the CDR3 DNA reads TGTGCCAGCAGTGAACACAGAGATGAAAAACTGTTTTTT. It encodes CASSEHRDEKLFF.

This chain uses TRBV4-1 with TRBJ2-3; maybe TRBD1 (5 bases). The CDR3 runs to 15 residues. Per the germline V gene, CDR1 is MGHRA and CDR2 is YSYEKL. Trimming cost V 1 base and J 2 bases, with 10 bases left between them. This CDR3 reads CASSQAGPPTDTQYF. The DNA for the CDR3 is TGCGCCAGCAGCCAAGCAGGGCCCCCCACAGATACGCAGTATTTT.

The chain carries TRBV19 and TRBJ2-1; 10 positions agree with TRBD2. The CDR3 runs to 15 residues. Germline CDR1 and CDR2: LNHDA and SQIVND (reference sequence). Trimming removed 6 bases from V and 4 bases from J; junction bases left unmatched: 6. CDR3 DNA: TGTGCCAGTAGATTAGAAGCGGGAGGGTACAATGAGCAGTTCTTC. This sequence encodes CASRLEAGGYNEQFF.

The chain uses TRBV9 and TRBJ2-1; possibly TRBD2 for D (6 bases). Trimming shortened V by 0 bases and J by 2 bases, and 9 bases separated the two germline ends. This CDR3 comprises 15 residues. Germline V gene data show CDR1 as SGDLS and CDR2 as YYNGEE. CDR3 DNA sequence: TGTGCCAGCAGCGTAGCGGGAGACCCCTACAATGAGCAGTTCTTC. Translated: CASSVAGDPYNEQFF.

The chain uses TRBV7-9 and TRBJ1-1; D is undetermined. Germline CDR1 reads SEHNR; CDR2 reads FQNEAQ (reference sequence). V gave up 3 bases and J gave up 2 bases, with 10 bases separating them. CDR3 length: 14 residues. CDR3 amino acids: CASSFSVANTEAFF. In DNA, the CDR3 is TGTGCCAGCAGCTTTAGTGTAGCTAACACTGAAGCTTTCTTT.

CDR3 coding DNA: TGTGCCAGCAGTGAAGCACCCCAGGGCCTGATCGATCAGCCCCAGCATTTT. It codes for CASSEAPQGLIDQPQHF. The rearrangement joins TRBV6-1 to TRBJ1-5, with D possibly being TRBD1 (5 bases). CDR3 length: 17 amino acids. Per germline, CDR1 MNHNS and CDR2 SASEGT. Trimming removed 0 bases from V and 5 bases from J, with 17 bases in between.

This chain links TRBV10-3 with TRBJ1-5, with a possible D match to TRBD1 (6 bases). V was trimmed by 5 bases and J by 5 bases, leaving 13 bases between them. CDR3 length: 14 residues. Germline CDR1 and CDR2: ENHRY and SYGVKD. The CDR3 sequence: CAISPGQVDQPQHF. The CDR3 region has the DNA TGTGCCATCAGTCCGGGACAAGTCGATCAGCCCCAGCATTTT.